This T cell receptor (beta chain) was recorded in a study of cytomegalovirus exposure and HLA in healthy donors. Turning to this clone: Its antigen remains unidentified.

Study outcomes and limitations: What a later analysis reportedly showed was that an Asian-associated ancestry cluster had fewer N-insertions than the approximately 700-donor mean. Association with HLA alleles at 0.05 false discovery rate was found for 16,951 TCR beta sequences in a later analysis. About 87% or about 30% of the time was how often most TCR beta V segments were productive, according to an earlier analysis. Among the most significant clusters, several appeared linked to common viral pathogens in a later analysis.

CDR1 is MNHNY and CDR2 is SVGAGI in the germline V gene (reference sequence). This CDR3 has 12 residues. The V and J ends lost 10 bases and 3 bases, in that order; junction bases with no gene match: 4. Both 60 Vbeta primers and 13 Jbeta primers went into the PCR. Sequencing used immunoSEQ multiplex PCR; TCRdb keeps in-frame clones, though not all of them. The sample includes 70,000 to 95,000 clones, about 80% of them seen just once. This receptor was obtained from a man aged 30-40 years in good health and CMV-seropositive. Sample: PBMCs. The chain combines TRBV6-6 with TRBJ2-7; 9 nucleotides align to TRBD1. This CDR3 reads CATRTGDYEQYF. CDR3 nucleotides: TGTGCCACCAGGACAGGGGACTACGAGCAGTACTTC.